Shown below are 5 T cell receptor beta chains from a single sample sequenced in a study of spatial heterogeneity in lung cancer. General observations from the study: Tracking of tumor mutation counts was seen in expanded intratumoral alpha and beta TCR counts.

MiXCR, run by TCRdb on the 5' RACE reads, gives a single entry per CDR3 protein. This sample has some 96,000 distinct CDR3 sequences; approximately 4.7% occur once, and the top ten carry around 20%. These receptors lack a known antigen. The time point: sample taken at primary tumor resection. The starting material was lung tumor tissue, obtained at surgery. The receptors were gathered from a male donor with early-stage non-small cell lung cancer.

The chain links TRBV11-2 to TRBJ2-7; unclear D gene. Germline loops: CDR1 SGHAT, CDR2 FQNNGV. The CDR3 extends over 13 amino acids. The V end lost 7 bases, the J end lost 3 bases, and 13 bases lay between the germline ends. The CDR3 sequence: CASMGTLGYEQYF. Written as DNA, the CDR3 is TGTGCCAGCATGGGTACCCTGGGCTACGAGCAGTACTTC.

This clonotype came up many times. The genes are TRBV6-6 and TRBJ1-5, with D maybe TRBD1 (5 bases). V lost 6 bases to trimming and J lost 1 base, with 13 bases between them. The CDR3 extends over 15 amino acids. Germline values: CDR1 MNHNY, CDR2 SVGAGI (reference sequence). This chain's CDR3 is CASSRGTGSNQPQHF. CDR3 DNA: TGTGCCAGCAGCCGGGGGACGGGGAGCAATCAGCCCCAGCATTTT.

This clonotype was seen at least ten times. The rearrangement uses TRBV7-2 and TRBJ2-7, with 7 bases matching TRBD1. The CDR3 is 15 amino acids. Germline CDR1 SGHTA, CDR2 FQGNSA. V shed 4 bases, J shed 3 bases, and the junction held 9 bases outside the gene matches. CDR3 sequence reads: CASSSGDRAIYEQYF. The CDR3 region has the DNA TGTGCCAGCAGCTCTGGGGACAGAGCTATCTACGAGCAGTACTTC.

This clonotype was counted many times. This rearrangement joins TRBV7-9 to TRBJ1-4; tentatively, D is TRBD1 (5 bases). V lost 5 bases and J lost 5, with 15 bases in between. Germline CDR1 and CDR2: SEHNR and FQNEAQ (reference sequence). The CDR3 runs to 15 residues. The CDR3 sequence is CASSPPGRENEKLFF. The CDR3 DNA reads TGTGCCAGCAGCCCCCCAGGGAGGGAAAATGAAAAACTGTTTTTT.

This clonotype was detected many times. The chain links TRBV29-1 to TRBJ2-5; no definite D call. The CDR3 is 14 amino acids. V was pared by 7 bases and J by 2 bases, with 17 bases between. Looked up from germline, CDR1 is SQVTM and CDR2 is ANQGSEA. CDR3 residues: CSALSGFHQETQYF. The CDR3 nucleotides read TGCAGCGCCTTGTCTGGTTTCCATCAAGAGACCCAGTACTTC. The full variable domain, in which reference TRBV29-1 and TRBJ2-5 provide the parts outside the CDR3, is SAVISQKPSRDICQRGTSLTIQCQVDSQVTMMFWYRQQPGQSLTLIATANQGSEATYESGFVIDKFPISRPNLTFSTLTVSNMSPEDSSIYLCSALSGFHQETQYFGPGTRLLVL.